This TCR beta chain was identified during a study of blood T cells in healthy people across ages. Only a few counts were recorded for this clonotype. The CDR3 totals 15 residues. The ends lost 9 bases at V and 1 base at J; junction bases unmatched: 9. Germline assignment: CDR1 MGHDK and CDR2 SYGVNS. PCR was performed a second time for roughly 7 to 12 cycles using a sample-barcoded 5' primer and a J-beta primer mix. TCRdb re-analysed the 5' RACE reads in MiXCR, keeping a single row per CDR3 protein. Here the sample spans roughly 680,000 distinct CDR3 sequences, 52% being singletons. The chain links TRBV25-1 to TRBJ2-3, with 8 bases aligning to TRBD2. The sequencing sample was made of blood. This sequence originates from a woman of 80 years or more in good health. The CDR3 bases are TGTGCCAGTACGCGGGGGGCAGGGCGCACAGATACGCAGTATTTT. Its protein is CASTRGAGRTDTQYF.